This T cell receptor beta chain was sequenced for a study of Ad26.COV2.S vaccination and SARS-CoV-2 variants. Looking at the study overall: Ad26.COV2.S was injected intramuscularly once or twice, 56 days apart. Study observations and caveats: For non-spike TCRs, breadth in vaccine recipients resembled that in placebo recipients.

The germline gives CDR1 MNHNS, CDR2 SASEGT. CDR3 length equals 13 residues. Treatment specified: over 15 received Ad26.COV2.S at low or high dose, single or two shots; roughly 5 received placebo; per-sample allocation not given. Vaccine and placebo recipients were sampled on day 63 after the first injection. Boston supplied an adult donor aged 18-55 years. Concerning this clone: Its antigen is still unknown. Compared with germline, one end of the junction differs, possibly owing to a read error.

Libraries were prepared by immunoSEQ multiplex PCR; TCRdb keeps only in-frame clonotypes and omits some of them. This sample carries approximately 400,000 clones, about 83% of them seen once, and the ten largest clones take 7% to 9.5%. This clonotype was obtained from a person between 18 and 65 years old who received the Ad26.COV2.S COVID-19 vaccine or a placebo. The sample consisted of peripheral blood, taken in a trial of Ad26.COV2.S vaccine versus placebo. The chain couples TRBV6-1 to TRBJ2-3; D is ambiguous. The CDR3 nucleotides read TGTGCCTGCAGTGACCGAAAAAGGAATACGCAGTATTTT. Translated, it gives CACSDRKRNTQYF.